This TCR beta chain was identified in a study of blood T cells in healthy people across ages. General study points: Diversity estimates drawn from one million T cells were deemed underestimates.

The junction had 8 bases not matched to a gene; V was cut back by 3 bases and J by 4 bases. The CDR3 length is 15 residues. Per germline, CDR1 KGHSH and CDR2 LQKENI. Donation came from healthy Caucasian individuals in Russia who were aged about 6 to 100. Remarks on this clonotype: Its antigen is as yet unknown.

Through a sample-barcoded 5' primer and a J-beta primer mix, a second PCR was run for roughly 7 to 12 cycles. Using its own MiXCR run on the 5' RACE reads, TCRdb lists one record per CDR3 protein. Of roughly 800,000 distinct CDR3 sequences in the sample, roughly 50% were seen once. The chain joins TRBV18 to TRBJ2-7, with 8 bases identical to TRBD1. This receptor was taken from a man aged 25 to 40 in good health. The sample consisted of blood. The CDR3 coding sequence is TGTGCCAGCTCACCGGGGGGACAGGCAACGTACGAGCAGTACTTC. Translation: CASSPGGQATYEQYF.